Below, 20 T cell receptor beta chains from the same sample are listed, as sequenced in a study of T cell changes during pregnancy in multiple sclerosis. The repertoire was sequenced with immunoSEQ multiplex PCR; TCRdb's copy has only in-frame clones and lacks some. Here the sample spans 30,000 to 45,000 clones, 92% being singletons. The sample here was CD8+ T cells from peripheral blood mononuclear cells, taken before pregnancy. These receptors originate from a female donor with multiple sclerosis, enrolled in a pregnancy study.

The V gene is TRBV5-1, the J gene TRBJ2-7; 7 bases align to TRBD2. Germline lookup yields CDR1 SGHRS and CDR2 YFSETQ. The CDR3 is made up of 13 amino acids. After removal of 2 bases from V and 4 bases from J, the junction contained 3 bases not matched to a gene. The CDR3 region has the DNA TGCGCCAGCAGCTTTGGGGGGGGGTACGAGCAGTACTTC. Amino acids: CASSFGGGYEQYF.

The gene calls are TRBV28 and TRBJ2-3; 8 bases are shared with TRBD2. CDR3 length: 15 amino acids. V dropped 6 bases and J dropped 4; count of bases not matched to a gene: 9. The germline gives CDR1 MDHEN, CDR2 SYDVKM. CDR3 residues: CASRTSGLEADTQYF. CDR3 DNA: TGTGCCAGCAGAACTAGCGGTTTGGAGGCAGATACGCAGTATTTT.

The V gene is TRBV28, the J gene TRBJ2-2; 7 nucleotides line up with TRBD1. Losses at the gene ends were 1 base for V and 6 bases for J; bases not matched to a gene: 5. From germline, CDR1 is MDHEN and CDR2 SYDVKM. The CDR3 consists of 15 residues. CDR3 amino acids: CASSLLTGSAGELFF. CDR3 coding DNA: TGTGCCAGCAGTTTATTGACAGGGAGTGCCGGGGAGCTGTTTTTT.

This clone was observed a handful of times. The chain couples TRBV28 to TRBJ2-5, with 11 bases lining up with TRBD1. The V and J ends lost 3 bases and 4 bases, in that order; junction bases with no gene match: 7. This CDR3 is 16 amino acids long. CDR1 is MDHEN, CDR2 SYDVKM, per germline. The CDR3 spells CASSFPGQGGRETQYF. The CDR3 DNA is TGTGCCAGCAGTTTCCCGGGACAGGGGGGTCGAGAGACCCAGTACTTC.

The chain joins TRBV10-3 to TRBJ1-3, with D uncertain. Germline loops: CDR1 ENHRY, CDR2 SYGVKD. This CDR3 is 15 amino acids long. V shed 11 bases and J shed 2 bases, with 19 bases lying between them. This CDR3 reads CASNSPDNPGNTIYF. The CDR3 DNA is TGTGCCTCGAACTCCCCCGATAATCCTGGAAACACCATATATTTT.

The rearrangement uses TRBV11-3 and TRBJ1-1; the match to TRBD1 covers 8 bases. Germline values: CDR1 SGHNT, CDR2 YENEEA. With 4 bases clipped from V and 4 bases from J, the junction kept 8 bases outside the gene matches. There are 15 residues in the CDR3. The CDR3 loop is CASSCEDRVVTEAFF. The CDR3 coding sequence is TGTGCCAGCAGCTGCGAGGACAGGGTGGTCACTGAAGCTTTCTTT.

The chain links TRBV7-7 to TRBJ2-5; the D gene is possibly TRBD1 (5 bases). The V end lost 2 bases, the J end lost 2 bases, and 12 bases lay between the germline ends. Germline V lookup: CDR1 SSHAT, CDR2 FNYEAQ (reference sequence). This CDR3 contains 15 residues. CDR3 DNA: TGTGCCAGCAGCTTATCTCCAGGGATACAAGAGACCCAGTACTTC. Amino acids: CASSLSPGIQETQYF.

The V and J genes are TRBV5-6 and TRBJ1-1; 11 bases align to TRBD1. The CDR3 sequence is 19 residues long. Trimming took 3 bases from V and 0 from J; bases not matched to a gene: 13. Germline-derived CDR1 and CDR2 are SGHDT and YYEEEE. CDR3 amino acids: CASSSEDPDRGLMNTEAFF. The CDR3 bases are TGTGCCAGCAGCTCAGAAGATCCGGACAGGGGGCTCATGAACACTGAAGCTTTCTTT.

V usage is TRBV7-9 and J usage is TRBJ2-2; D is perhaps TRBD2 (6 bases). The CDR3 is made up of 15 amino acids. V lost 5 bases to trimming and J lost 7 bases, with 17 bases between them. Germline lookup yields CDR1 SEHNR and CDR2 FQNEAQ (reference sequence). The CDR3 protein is CASSRVRDRGGELFF. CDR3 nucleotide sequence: TGTGCCAGCAGCCGAGTGCGGGATCGGGGCGGGGAGCTGTTTTTT.

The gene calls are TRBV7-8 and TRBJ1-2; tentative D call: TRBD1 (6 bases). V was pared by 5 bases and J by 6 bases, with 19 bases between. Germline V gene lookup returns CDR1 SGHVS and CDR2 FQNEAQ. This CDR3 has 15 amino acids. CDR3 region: CASSPVGTTEDGYTF. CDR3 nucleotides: TGTGCCAGCAGCCCTGTCGGGACAACAGAGGATGGCTACACCTTC. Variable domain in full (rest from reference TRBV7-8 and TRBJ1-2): GAGVSQSPRYKVAKRGQDVALRCDPISGHVSLFWYQQALGQGPEFLTYFQNEAQLDKSGLPSDRFFAERPEGSVSTLKIQRTQQEDSAVYLCASSPVGTTEDGYTFGSGTRLTVV.

The CDR3 sequence is CASSPHDRAANEKLFF. The CDR3 DNA follows: TGTGCCAGCAGCCCCCACGACAGGGCAGCTAATGAAAAACTGTTTTTT. This chain links TRBV7-9 with TRBJ1-4; 7 bases map to TRBD1. V dropped 5 bases and J dropped 3; count of bases not matched to a gene: 9. This CDR3 has 16 amino acids. The V gene's germline CDR1 is SEHNR and CDR2 FQNEAQ (reference sequence). Drawing the rest from reference TRBV7-9 and TRBJ1-4, the complete variable domain is DTGVSQNPRHKITKRGQNVTFRCDPISEHNRLYWYRQTLGQGPEFLTYFQNEAQLEKSRLLSDRFSAERPKGSFSTLEIQRTEQGDSAMYLCASSPHDRAANEKLFFGSGTQLSVL.

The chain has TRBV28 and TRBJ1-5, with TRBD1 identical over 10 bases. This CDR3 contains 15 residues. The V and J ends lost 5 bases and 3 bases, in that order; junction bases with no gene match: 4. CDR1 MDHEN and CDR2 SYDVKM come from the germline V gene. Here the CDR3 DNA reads TGTGCCAGCAGTCCCGGACAGGGGGACAATCAGCCCCAGCATTTT. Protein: CASSPGQGDNQPQHF.

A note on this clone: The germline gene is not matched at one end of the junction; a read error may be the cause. The CDR3 DNA sequence: TGTGCCAGCAGTTTATTAACAGGGAAGGTAATCTTC. Residues: CASSLLTGKVIF. The chain uses TRBV28 and TRBJ2-1; TRBD1 is a possible D gene (6 bases). The V gene's germline CDR1 is MDHEN and CDR2 SYDVKM. The CDR3 consists of 12 residues.

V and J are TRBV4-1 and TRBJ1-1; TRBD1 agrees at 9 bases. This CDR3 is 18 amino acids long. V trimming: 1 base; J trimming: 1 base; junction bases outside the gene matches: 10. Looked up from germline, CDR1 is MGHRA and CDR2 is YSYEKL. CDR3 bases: TGCGCCAGCAGCCAAGGGACAGGGGACCCAGAGGGGAACACTGAAGCTTTCTTT. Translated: CASSQGTGDPEGNTEAFF.

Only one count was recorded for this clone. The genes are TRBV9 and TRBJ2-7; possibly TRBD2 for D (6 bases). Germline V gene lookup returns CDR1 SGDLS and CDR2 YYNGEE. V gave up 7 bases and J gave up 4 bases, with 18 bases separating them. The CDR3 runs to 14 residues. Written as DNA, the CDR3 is TGTGCCAGCTCGACCGGGACTTCCCCGTACGAGCAGTACTTC. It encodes CASSTGTSPYEQYF. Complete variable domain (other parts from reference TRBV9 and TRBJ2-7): DSGVTQTPKHLITATGQRVTLRCSPRSGDLSVYWYQQSLDQGLQFLIQYYNGEERAKGNILERFSAQQFPDLHSELNLSSLELGDSALYFCASSTGTSPYEQYFGPGTRLTVT.

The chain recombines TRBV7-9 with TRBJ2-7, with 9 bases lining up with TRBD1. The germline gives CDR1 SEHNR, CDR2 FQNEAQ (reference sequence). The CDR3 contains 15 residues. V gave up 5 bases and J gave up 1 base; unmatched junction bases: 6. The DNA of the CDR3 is TGTGCCAGCAGCCCGGGACAGGGCGCGTCCTACGAGCAGTACTTC. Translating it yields CASSPGQGASYEQYF.

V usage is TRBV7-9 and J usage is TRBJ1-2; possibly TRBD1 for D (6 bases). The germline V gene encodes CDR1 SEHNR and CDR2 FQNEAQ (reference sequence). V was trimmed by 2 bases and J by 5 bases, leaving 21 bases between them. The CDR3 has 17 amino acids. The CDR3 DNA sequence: TGTGCCAGCAGCTTACCAAAACAGGGACAACCAATTTATGGCTACACCTTC. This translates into CASSLPKQGQPIYGYTF.

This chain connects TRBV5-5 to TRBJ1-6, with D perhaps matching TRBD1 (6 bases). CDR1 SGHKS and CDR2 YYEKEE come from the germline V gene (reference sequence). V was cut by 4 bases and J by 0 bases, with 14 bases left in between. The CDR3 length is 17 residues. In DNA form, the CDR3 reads TGTGCCAGCAGCATACAGGGATGGAGCTCCTATAATTCACCCCTCCACTTT. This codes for CASSIQGWSSYNSPLHF. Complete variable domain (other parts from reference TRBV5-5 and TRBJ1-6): DAGVTQSPTHLIKTRGQQVTLRCSPISGHKSVSWYQQVLGQGPQFIFQYYEKEERGRGNFPDRFSARQFPNYSSELNVNALLLGDSALYLCASSIQGWSSYNSPLHFGNGTRLTVT.

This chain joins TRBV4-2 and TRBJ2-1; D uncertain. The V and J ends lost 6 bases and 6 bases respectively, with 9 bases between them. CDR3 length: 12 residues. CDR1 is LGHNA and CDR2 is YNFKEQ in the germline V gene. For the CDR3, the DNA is TGTGCCAGCAGTCCCACTACCAATGAGCAGTTCTTC. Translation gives CASSPTTNEQFF.

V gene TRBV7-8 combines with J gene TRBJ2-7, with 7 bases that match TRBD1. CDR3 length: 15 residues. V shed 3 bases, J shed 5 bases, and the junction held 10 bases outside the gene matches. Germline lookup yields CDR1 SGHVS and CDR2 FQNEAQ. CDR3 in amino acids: CASSFDDRAAHEQYF. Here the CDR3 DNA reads TGTGCCAGCAGCTTTGACGACAGGGCGGCCCACGAGCAGTACTTC.